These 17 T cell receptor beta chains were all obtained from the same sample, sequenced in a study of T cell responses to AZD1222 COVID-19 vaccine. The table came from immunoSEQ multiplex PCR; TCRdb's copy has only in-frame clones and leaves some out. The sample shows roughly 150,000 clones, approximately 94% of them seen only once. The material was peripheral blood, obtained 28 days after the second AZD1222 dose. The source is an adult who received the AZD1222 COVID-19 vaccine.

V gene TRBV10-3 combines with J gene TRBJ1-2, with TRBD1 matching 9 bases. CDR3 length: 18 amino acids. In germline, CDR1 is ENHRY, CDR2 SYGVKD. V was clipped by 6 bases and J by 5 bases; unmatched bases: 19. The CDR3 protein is CAIRGSGQGRVPQYGYTF. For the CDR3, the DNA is TGTGCCATCAGGGGATCGGGACAGGGAAGAGTCCCCCAATATGGCTACACCTTC.

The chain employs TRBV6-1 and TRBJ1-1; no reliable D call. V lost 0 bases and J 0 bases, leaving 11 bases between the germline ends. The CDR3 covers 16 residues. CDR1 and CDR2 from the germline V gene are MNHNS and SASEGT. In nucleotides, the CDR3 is TGTGCCAGCAGTGAAGCGCACAGTAACATGAACACTGAAGCTTTCTTT. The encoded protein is CASSEAHSNMNTEAFF.

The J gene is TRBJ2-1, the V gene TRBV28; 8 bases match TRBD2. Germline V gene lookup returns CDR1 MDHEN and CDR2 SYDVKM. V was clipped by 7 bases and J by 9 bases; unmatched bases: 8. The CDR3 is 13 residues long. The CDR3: CASISAGASEQFF. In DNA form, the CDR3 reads TGTGCCAGCATCTCAGCGGGAGCCTCTGAGCAGTTCTTC. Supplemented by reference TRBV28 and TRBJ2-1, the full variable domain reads DVKVTQSSRYLVKRTGEKVFLECVQDMDHENMFWYRQDPGLGLRLIYFSYDVKMKEKGDIPEGYSVSREKKERFSLILESASTNQTSMYLCASISAGASEQFFGPGTRLTVL.

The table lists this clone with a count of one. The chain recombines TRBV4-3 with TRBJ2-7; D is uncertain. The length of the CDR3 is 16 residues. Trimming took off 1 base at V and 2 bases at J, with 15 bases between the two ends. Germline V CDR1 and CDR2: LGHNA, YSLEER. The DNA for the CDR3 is TGCGCCAGCAGCCAAGCACGAGGCCGGGCAGCCTACGAGCAGTACTTC. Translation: CASSQARGRAAYEQYF.

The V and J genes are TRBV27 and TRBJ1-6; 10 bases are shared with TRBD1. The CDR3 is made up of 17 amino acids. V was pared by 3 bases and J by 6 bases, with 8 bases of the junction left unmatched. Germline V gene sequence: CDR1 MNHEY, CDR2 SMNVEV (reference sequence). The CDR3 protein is CASSLRGQGSSNSPLHF. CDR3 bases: TGTGCCAGCAGTTTGAGGGGACAGGGGAGTTCTAATTCACCCCTCCACTTT.

CDR3 coding DNA: TGTGCCAGCAGTTTTTTATGGGGTGAAACCGGGGAGCTGTTTTTT. Encoded protein: CASSFLWGETGELFF. The V call is TRBV28, the J call TRBJ2-2, with D uncertain. Germline V gene sequence: CDR1 MDHEN, CDR2 SYDVKM. The CDR3 spans 15 residues. Trimming stripped 3 bases from V and 5 bases from J, with 13 bases between.

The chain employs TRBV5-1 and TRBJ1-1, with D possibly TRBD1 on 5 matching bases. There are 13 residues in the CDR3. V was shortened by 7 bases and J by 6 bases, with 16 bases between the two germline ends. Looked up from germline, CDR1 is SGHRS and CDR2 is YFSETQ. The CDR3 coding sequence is TGCGCCAGCGCCTTTGGCAGGGATGCTGAAGCTTTCTTT. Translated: CASAFGRDAEAFF. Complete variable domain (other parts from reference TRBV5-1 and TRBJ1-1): KAGVTQTPRYLIKTRGQQVTLSCSPISGHRSVSWYQQTPGQGLQFLFEYFSETQRNKGNFPGRFSGRQFSNSRSEMNVSTLELGDSALYLCASAFGRDAEAFFGQGTRLTVV.

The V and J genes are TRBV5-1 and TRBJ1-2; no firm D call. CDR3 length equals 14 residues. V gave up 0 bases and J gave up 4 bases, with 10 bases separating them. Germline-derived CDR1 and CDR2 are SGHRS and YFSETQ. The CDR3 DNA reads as TGCGCCAGCAGCTTGGGACGCAAGCCCTATGGCTACACCTTC. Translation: CASSLGRKPYGYTF.

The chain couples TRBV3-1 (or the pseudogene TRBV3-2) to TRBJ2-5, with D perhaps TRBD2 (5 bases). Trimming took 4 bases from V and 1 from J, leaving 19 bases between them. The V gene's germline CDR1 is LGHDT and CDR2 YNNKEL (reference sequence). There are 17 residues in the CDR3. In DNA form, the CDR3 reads TGTGCCAGCAGCCCGACCCGGGGAGCTGGGTCCCAAGAGACCCAGTACTTC. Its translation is CASSPTRGAGSQETQYF.

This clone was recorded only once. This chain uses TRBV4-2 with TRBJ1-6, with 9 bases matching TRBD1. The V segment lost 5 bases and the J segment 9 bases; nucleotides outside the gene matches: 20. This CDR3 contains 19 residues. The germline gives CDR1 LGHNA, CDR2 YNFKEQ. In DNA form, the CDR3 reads TGTGCCAGCAGCTCTCTACCGGGACAGGGTGCTTATTCGGTTTCACCCCTCCACTTT. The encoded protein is CASSSLPGQGAYSVSPLHF.

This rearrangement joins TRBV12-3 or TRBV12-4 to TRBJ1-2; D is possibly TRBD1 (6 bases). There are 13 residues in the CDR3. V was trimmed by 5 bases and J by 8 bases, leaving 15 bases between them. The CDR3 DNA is TGTGCCAGCAGTCCTCACAGGGTTGGGGGCTACACCTTC. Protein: CASSPHRVGGYTF.

The CDR3 DNA sequence: TGTGCCAGCAGGGACGGGGTAGGAGTAACCTACGAGCAGTACTTC. Amino acid sequence: CASRDGVGVTYEQYF. The chain recombines TRBV6-6 with TRBJ2-7, with D perhaps TRBD2 (5 bases). Germline CDR1 MNHNY, CDR2 SVGAGI (reference sequence). Trimming removed 6 bases at V and 2 bases at J, with 17 bases between. The CDR3 has 15 amino acids.

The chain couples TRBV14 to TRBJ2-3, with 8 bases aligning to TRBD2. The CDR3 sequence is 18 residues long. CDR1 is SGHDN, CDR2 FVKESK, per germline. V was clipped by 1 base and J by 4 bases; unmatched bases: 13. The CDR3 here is CASSQGYRTSGQPDTQYF. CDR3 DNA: TGTGCCAGCAGCCAAGGTTATCGAACTAGCGGCCAGCCAGATACGCAGTATTTT.

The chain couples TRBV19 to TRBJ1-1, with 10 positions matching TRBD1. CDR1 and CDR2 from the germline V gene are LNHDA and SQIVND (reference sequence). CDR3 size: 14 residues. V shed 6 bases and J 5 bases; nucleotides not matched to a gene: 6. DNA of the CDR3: TGTGCCAGTAGGAGGACAGGGGGAAAAACTGAAGCTTTCTTT. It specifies CASRRTGGKTEAFF.

The CDR3 DNA follows: TGTGCCAGCAGTCCCGGGATTCAAGGCTATGGCTACACCTTC. Protein: CASSPGIQGYGYTF. The J gene is TRBJ1-2, the V gene TRBV28; D is unclear. V lost 5 bases and J lost 4, with 14 bases in between. The CDR3 sequence is 14 residues long. Germline CDR1 is MDHEN and CDR2 is SYDVKM.

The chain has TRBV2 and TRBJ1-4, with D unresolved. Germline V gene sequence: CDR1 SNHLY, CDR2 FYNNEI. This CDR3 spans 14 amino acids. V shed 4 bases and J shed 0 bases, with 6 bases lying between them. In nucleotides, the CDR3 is TGTGCCAGCAGTGGAGCGACAACTAATGAAAAACTGTTTTTT. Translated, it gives CASSGATTNEKLFF.

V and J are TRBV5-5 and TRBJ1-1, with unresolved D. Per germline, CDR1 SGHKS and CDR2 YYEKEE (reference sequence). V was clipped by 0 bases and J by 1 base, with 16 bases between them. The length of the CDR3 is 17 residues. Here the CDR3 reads CASSLASYITPNTEAFF. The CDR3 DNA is TGTGCCAGCAGCTTGGCGTCGTATATTACACCGAACACTGAAGCTTTCTTT.